This TCR beta chain stems from a study of sequential checkpoint blockade in melanoma. Study information: Arm A got nivolumab then ipilimumab; arm B the reverse, 1:1. Both treatment sequences were followed by maintenance nivolumab.

Treatment meaning: randomized to nivolumab then ipilimumab (arm A) or the reverse (arm B). PBMC sorting kept live CD3+CD8+ cells without CD19 or CD56. Libraries were prepared by immunoSEQ multiplex PCR; TCRdb keeps only in-frame clonotypes and omits some of them. The repertoire includes about 32,000 clones, roughly 84% of them detected once, and about 18% sits in the top ten. The CDR3 is 17 residues long. In germline, CDR1 is MNHEY, CDR2 SMNVEV (reference sequence). With 5 bases clipped from V and 0 bases from J, the junction kept 10 bases outside the gene matches. V is TRBV27 and J is TRBJ1-1; TRBD1 matches 9 bases. The sequenced sample was CD8+ T cells sorted from blood (inferred from file names), obtained from a patient given nivolumab and ipilimumab in sequence. The origin of this receptor is a human donor with melanoma. The chain's CDR3 is CASSHGQGSGVNTEAFF. For the CDR3, the DNA is TGTGCCAGCAGTCATGGACAGGGGAGTGGGGTGAACACTGAAGCTTTCTTT.